This T cell receptor (beta chain) originates from a study of control samples from healthy donors and cancer patients. This CDR3 is 15 amino acids long. Trimming took 7 bases from V and 7 from J, leaving 19 bases between them. Looked up from germline, CDR1 is SGHVS and CDR2 is FNYEAQ. The protocol was immunoSEQ multiplex PCR, while the TCRdb copy is restricted to in-frame clones and leaves out a portion. The sample records 100,000 to 150,000 clones, more than 80% being singletons. Specimen: blood. This receptor was identified in a man between 35 and 55 years old in good health. The chain has TRBV7-6 and TRBJ2-2; TRBD2 is a possible D gene (7 bases). The CDR3 here is CASTQEGGRGGELFF. The DNA of the CDR3 is TGTGCCAGCACCCAGGAGGGGGGGCGCGGCGGGGAGCTGTTTTTT.